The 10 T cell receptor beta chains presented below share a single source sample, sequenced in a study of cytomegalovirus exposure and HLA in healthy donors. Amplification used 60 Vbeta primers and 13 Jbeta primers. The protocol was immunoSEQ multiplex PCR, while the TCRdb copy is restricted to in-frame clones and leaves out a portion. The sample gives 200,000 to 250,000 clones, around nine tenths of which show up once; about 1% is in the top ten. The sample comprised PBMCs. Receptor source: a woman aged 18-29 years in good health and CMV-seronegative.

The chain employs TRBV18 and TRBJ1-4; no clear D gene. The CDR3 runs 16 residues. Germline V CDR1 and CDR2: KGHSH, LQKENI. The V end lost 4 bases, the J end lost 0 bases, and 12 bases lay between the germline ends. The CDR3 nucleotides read TGTGCCAGCTCACGGGGAGACGGGGCAACTAATGAAAAACTGTTTTTT. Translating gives CASSRGDGATNEKLFF.

DNA for the CDR3: TGTGCCAGCAGCCAATATGGGACACCTGGAAACACCATATATTTT. Its protein product is CASSQYGTPGNTIYF. The V call is TRBV14, the J call TRBJ1-3; a weak D match, TRBD1 (6 bases). Germline CDR1 and CDR2: SGHDN and FVKESK. The V end lost 2 bases, the J end lost 2 bases, and 10 bases lay between the germline ends. CDR3 length: 15 amino acids.

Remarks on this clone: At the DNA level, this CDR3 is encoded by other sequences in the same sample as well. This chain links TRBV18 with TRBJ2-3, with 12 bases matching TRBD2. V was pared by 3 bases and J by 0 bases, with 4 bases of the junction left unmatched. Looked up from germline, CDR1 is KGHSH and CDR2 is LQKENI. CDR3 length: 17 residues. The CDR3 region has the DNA TGTGCCAGCTCACCGGGACTAGCGGGTACTAGCACAGATACGCAGTATTTT. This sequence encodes CASSPGLAGTSTDTQYF. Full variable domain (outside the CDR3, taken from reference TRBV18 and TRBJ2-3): NAGVMQNPRHLVRRRGQEARLRCSPMKGHSHVYWYRQLPEEGLKFMVYLQKENIIDESGMPKERFSAEFPKEGPSILRIQQVVRGDSAAYFCASSPGLAGTSTDTQYFGPGTRLTVL.

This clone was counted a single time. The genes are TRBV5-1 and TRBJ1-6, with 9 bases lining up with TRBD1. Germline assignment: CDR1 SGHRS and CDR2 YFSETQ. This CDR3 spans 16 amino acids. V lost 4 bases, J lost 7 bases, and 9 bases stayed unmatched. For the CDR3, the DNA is TGCGCCAGCAGCCCGCCCGGCGGACAGGGGAATTCACCCCTCCACTTT. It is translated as CASSPPGGQGNSPLHF.

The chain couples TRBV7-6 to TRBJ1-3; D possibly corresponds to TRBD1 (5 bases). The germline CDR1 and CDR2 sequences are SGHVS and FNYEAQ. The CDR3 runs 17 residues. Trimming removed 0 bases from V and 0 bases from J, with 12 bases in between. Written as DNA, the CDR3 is TGTGCCAGCAGCTTAGCGTCCCAGGGCCCCTCTGGAAACACCATATATTTT. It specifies CASSLASQGPSGNTIYF.

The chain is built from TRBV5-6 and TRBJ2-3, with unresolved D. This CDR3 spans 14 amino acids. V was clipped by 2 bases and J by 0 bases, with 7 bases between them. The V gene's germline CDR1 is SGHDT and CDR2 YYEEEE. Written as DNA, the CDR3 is TGTGCCAGCAGCTTACCGACTAGCACAGATACGCAGTATTTT. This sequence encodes CASSLPTSTDTQYF.

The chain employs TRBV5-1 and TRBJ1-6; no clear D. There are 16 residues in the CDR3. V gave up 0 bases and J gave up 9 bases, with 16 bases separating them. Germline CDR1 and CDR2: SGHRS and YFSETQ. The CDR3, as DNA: TGCGCCAGCAGCTTGGACGCCGGTGTTTTCGGTTCACCCCTCCACTTT. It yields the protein CASSLDAGVFGSPLHF. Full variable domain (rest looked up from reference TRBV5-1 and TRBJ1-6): KAGVTQTPRYLIKTRGQQVTLSCSPISGHRSVSWYQQTPGQGLQFLFEYFSETQRNKGNFPGRFSGRQFSNSRSEMNVSTLELGDSALYLCASSLDAGVFGSPLHFGNGTRLTVT.

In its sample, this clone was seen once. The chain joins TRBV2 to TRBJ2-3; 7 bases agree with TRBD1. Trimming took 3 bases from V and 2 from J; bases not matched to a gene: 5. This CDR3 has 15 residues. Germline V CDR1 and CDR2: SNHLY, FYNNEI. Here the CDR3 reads CASSDWTGSTDTQYF. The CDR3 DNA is TGTGCCAGCAGTGACTGGACAGGATCCACAGATACGCAGTATTTT.

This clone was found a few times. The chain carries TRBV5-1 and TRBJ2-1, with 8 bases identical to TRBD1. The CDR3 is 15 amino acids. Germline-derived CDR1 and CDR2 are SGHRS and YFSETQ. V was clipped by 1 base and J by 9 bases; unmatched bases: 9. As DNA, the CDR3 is TGCGCCAGCAGCTTGACGGGACAGGACCTAGTTGAGCAGTTCTTC. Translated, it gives CASSLTGQDLVEQFF.

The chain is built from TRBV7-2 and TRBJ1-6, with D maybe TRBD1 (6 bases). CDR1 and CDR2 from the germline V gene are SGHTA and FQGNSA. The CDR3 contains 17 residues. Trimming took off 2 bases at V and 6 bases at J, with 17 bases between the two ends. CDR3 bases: TGTGCCAGCAGCTTAAGGTATCGCAGGGGCGCTAATTCACCCCTCCACTTT. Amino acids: CASSLRYRRGANSPLHF.